The next 23 T cell receptor beta chains were all read from a single sample in a study of blood T cell repertoires in COVID-19. The method was immunoSEQ multiplex PCR; TCRdb's version includes in-frame clones alone and lacks a portion of them. The table has approximately 170,000 clones, 84% seen once. The material sequenced was PBMCs or T cells enriched from blood (not recorded which). These receptors all come from a woman between 45 and 65 years old who had recovered from COVID-19.

The V and J genes are TRBV5-6 and TRBJ1-5; D is unclear. V lost 0 bases and J lost 4, with 11 bases in between. Germline loops: CDR1 SGHDT, CDR2 YYEEEE. The CDR3 contains 15 residues. The CDR3: CASSLDGGENQPQHF. CDR3 bases: TGTGCCAGCAGCTTGGATGGTGGAGAGAATCAGCCCCAGCATTTT.

This rearrangement joins TRBV27 to TRBJ2-6, with TRBD2 as a possible D gene (6 bases). Trimming removed 5 bases at V and 4 bases at J, with 9 bases between. CDR1 and CDR2 from the germline V gene are MNHEY and SMNVEV (reference sequence). The CDR3 covers 14 residues. The CDR3 protein is CASSPGVGANVLTF. As DNA, the CDR3 is TGTGCCAGCAGTCCGGGAGTCGGGGCCAACGTCCTGACTTTC.

Only one count was recorded for this clone. This chain links TRBV28 with TRBJ2-1, with TRBD2 identical over 7 bases. V lost 5 bases, J lost 4 bases, and 5 bases stayed unmatched. This CDR3 contains 14 residues. In germline, CDR1 is MDHEN, CDR2 SYDVKM. CDR3: CASSPGRKYNEQFF. The DNA for the CDR3 is TGTGCCAGCAGTCCCGGGAGGAAGTACAATGAGCAGTTCTTC. Using reference TRBV28 and TRBJ2-1 for the parts outside the CDR3, the full variable domain is DVKVTQSSRYLVKRTGEKVFLECVQDMDHENMFWYRQDPGLGLRLIYFSYDVKMKEKGDIPEGYSVSREKKERFSLILESASTNQTSMYLCASSPGRKYNEQFFGPGTRLTVL.

The chain recombines TRBV25-1 with TRBJ2-7; tentatively, D is TRBD1 (6 bases). The CDR3 runs 12 residues. The germline V gene encodes CDR1 MGHDK and CDR2 SYGVNS. V was trimmed by 4 bases and J by 5 bases, leaving 9 bases between them. CDR3 amino acids: CASSAQGDEQYF. The CDR3 DNA is TGTGCCAGCAGTGCACAGGGTGACGAGCAGTACTTC.

The genes are TRBV3-1 (or the pseudogene TRBV3-2) and TRBJ1-4; D is ambiguous. Trimming cost V 4 bases and J 0 bases, with 9 bases left between them. CDR1 and CDR2 (germline): LGHDT, YNNKEL (reference sequence). The CDR3 covers 15 residues. This CDR3 reads CASSPRHATNEKLFF. CDR3 bases: TGTGCCAGCAGCCCCCGACATGCAACTAATGAAAAACTGTTTTTT.

This clone was found a few times. V and J are TRBV7-9 and TRBJ2-2; D is perhaps TRBD1 (5 bases). Trimming pared 2 bases from V and 6 bases from J, leaving 13 bases between. Germline V CDR1 and CDR2: SEHNR, FQNEAQ (reference sequence). This CDR3 region has 15 residues. This chain's CDR3 is CASSLRGKGPGELFF. CDR3 bases: TGTGCCAGCAGCTTAAGGGGTAAGGGCCCCGGGGAGCTGTTTTTT.

CDR3 DNA: TGTGCCATCAGTGAATCAAATTTTGGACAGCGGAGCTATGGCTACACCTTC. Its protein is CAISESNFGQRSYGYTF. The chain carries TRBV10-3 and TRBJ1-2; D possibly corresponds to TRBD1 (6 bases). V lost 3 bases to trimming and J lost 4 bases, with 21 bases between them. This CDR3 contains 17 residues. Per the germline V gene, CDR1 is ENHRY and CDR2 is SYGVKD.

This chain connects TRBV28 to TRBJ1-2; 9 nucleotides align to TRBD1. Germline trimming cut 2 bases from V and 4 bases from J; bases unmatched to any gene: 14. CDR3 size: 18 residues. The germline V gene has CDR1 MDHEN and CDR2 SYDVKM. The CDR3 nucleotides read TGTGCCAGCAGTTTAGGGGGTTGGACAGGGGTAAGGTCCTATGGCTACACCTTC. Its translation is CASSLGGWTGVRSYGYTF.

The rearrangement links TRBV7-9 to TRBJ2-1, with 9 bases matching TRBD2. CDR3 size: 15 residues. CDR1 SEHNR and CDR2 FQNEAQ come from the germline V gene (reference sequence). V was pared by 5 bases and J by 10 bases, with 12 bases of the junction left unmatched. The CDR3 reads CASSAPRGGAGEQFF. DNA of the CDR3: TGTGCCAGCAGCGCCCCCCGCGGGGGGGCCGGGGAGCAGTTCTTC.

V gene TRBV3-1 (or the pseudogene TRBV3-2) combines with J gene TRBJ2-3, with TRBD2 identical over 10 bases. Germline values: CDR1 LGHDT, CDR2 YNNKEL (reference sequence). With V trimmed by 4 bases and J by 1 base, 2 bases remained unmatched. The CDR3 is 15 amino acids. CDR3 sequence reads: CASSLGTSGTDTQYF. CDR3 nucleotide sequence: TGTGCCAGCAGCCTCGGGACTAGCGGCACAGATACGCAGTATTTT.

This clone was seen many times. The rearrangement joins TRBV30 to TRBJ2-3; TRBD2 aligns across 10 bases. The ends lost 8 bases at V and 1 base at J; junction bases unmatched: 15. Germline CDR1 GTSNPN, CDR2 SVGIG (reference sequence). This CDR3 has 17 residues. In nucleotides, the CDR3 is TGTGCCCGGATTGGGACTAGCGCAAGACGGGGCACAGATACGCAGTATTTT. This encodes CARIGTSARRGTDTQYF.

The chain recombines TRBV19 with TRBJ1-2, with D unresolved. Trimming took 6 bases from V and 11 from J, leaving 13 bases between them. The germline V gene encodes CDR1 LNHDA and CDR2 SQIVND (reference sequence). CDR3 length equals 11 residues. DNA for the CDR3: TGTGCCAGTAGCCTGAACTTTCTTTACACCTTC. Residues: CASSLNFLYTF.

This clone was detected a few times. The chain uses TRBV19 and TRBJ2-7, with a possible D match to TRBD1 (6 bases). Between the trimmed V and J ends, which lost 6 bases and 2 bases, there was a span of 20 bases. The CDR3 is made up of 16 amino acids. Germline V gene sequence: CDR1 LNHDA, CDR2 SQIVND (reference sequence). This chain's CDR3 is CASRDKPGQGPYEQYF. In DNA form, the CDR3 reads TGTGCCAGTAGGGACAAACCGGGACAAGGACCCTACGAGCAGTACTTC. Full variable domain (rest looked up from reference TRBV19 and TRBJ2-7): DGGITQSPKYLFRKEGQNVTLSCEQNLNHDAMYWYRQDPGQGLRLIYYSQIVNDFQKGDIAEGYSVSREKKESFPLTVTSAQKNPTAFYLCASRDKPGQGPYEQYFGPGTRLTVT.

The chain joins TRBV12-3 or TRBV12-4 to TRBJ2-7; D remains unclear. Trimming shortened V by 2 bases and J by 7 bases, and 6 bases separated the two germline ends. The CDR3 covers 11 residues. The CDR3 bases are TGTGCCAGCAGTTTATTCCGGGAGCAGTACTTC. Translation gives CASSLFREQYF.

In the case of this clone: Distinct nucleotide sequences in the sample also encode this CDR3. The rearrangement links TRBV5-4 to TRBJ1-2; D unclear. Germline CDR1 and CDR2: SGHNT and YYREEE (reference sequence). The CDR3 has 12 residues. Trimming shortened V by 0 bases and J by 4 bases, and 4 bases separated the two germline ends. The CDR3 DNA reads TGTGCCAGCAGCTTGGACAGCTATGGCTACACCTTC. The encoded protein is CASSLDSYGYTF.

Ten or more counts support this clone. V and J are TRBV7-2 and TRBJ2-7, with D perhaps matching TRBD1 (5 bases). Germline CDR1 and CDR2: SGHTA and FQGNSA. Trimming stripped 1 base from V and 1 base from J, with 11 bases between. This CDR3 region has 15 residues. The CDR3 sequence: CASSLVGRASYEQYF. The CDR3 coding sequence is TGTGCCAGCAGCTTAGTTGGCAGGGCGTCCTACGAGCAGTACTTC.

This clone was seen once. This sequence joins TRBV12-5 and TRBJ1-1, with no clear D. CDR3 length: 14 amino acids. Germline CDR1 reads LGHNT; CDR2 reads FRNRAP. Deletions cut 6 bases from V and 3 bases from J, with 14 bases between. This chain's CDR3 is CASGRSGGYTEAFF. The CDR3 DNA reads as TGTGCTAGTGGCCGGTCGGGAGGGTACACTGAAGCTTTCTTT.

This clone has a single count. V is TRBV28 and J is TRBJ1-5; D is unclear. The CDR3 sequence is 16 residues long. V shed 2 bases and J shed 4 bases, with 15 bases lying between them. The germline V gene has CDR1 MDHEN and CDR2 SYDVKM. CDR3 sequence (DNA): TGTGCCAGCAGTTTAGGATCCCCAAGCGGTAATCAGCCCCAGCATTTT. Its translation: CASSLGSPSGNQPQHF.

The chain recombines TRBV25-1 with TRBJ2-5; a weak D match, TRBD1 (6 bases). Trimming pared 3 bases from V and 5 bases from J, leaving 13 bases between. Germline V CDR1 and CDR2: MGHDK, SYGVNS. The CDR3 has 14 amino acids. CDR3 loop: CASSDPARGETQYF. DNA for the CDR3: TGTGCCAGCAGTGATCCGGCTAGGGGGGAGACCCAGTACTTC.

CDR3 nucleotides: TGTGCCAGCAGCCTCCGGGACAACCAGTACACCGGGGAGCTGTTTTTT. This gives the protein CASSLRDNQYTGELFF. V and J are TRBV7-8 and TRBJ2-2, with a weak D call TRBD1 (6 bases). The CDR3 covers 16 residues. The germline V gene has CDR1 SGHVS and CDR2 FQNEAQ. Trimming left V 5 bases short and J 3 bases short, with 16 bases between.

This chain links TRBV2 with TRBJ1-1; TRBD1 aligns across 7 bases. V was clipped by 5 bases and J by 3 bases; unmatched bases: 6. CDR3 length equals 14 residues. CDR1 and CDR2 (germline): SNHLY, FYNNEI. CDR3 bases: TGTGCCAGCAGTCTCGGGACAGCTTACACTGAAGCTTTCTTT. Its translation: CASSLGTAYTEAFF.

This chain joins TRBV7-6 and TRBJ1-4; TRBD1 might be the D (6 bases). Germline lookup yields CDR1 SGHVS and CDR2 FNYEAQ. Trimming removed 4 bases at V and 4 bases at J, with 13 bases between. This CDR3 comprises 15 residues. CDR3 amino acids: CASSSFDRRNEKLFF. The CDR3 nucleotides are TGTGCCAGCAGCTCCTTTGACAGGCGTAATGAAAAACTGTTTTTT.

The V call is TRBV7-8, the J call TRBJ2-7, with D maybe TRBD2 (6 bases). V was clipped by 5 bases and J by 6 bases, with 23 bases between them. Germline CDR1 SGHVS, CDR2 FQNEAQ. There are 16 residues in the CDR3. The CDR3 here is CASSPRAGTGVLEQYF. Here the CDR3 DNA reads TGTGCCAGCAGCCCCAGGGCGGGAACTGGCGTCCTCGAGCAGTACTTC.